This T cell receptor beta chain was obtained from a study of PD-L1 blockade in urothelial cancer (dated 2017 in TCRdb). Background for the entire study: All patients started therapy around 2014 and received atezolizumab 1,200 mg intravenously every 3 weeks. Durable clinical benefit was defined as a progression-free survival longer than 6 months, and TCR features were additionally tested against progression-free survival and overall survival. Blood samples yielded a median of roughly 150,000 T cells and roughly 83,000 unique TCRs, with median clonality approximately 0.08. Blood samples were analyzed 3 weeks after the start of treatment (second dose) and 6 weeks after the start of treatment. An exploratory multi-omic analysis was conducted of the somatic, immune and clinical correlates of response to PD-L1 blockade with atezolizumab in urothelial cancer. Some 30 patients had pretreatment blood TCR-seq, about 24 had at least one posttreatment blood collection, and about 24 had tumor TCR-seq. An ECOG performance status of 0 or 1 was recorded for the patients, and 0 to 3 prior chemotherapy regimens had been received by the patients. Pretreatment tumor samples, along with matched peripheral blood serially collected before and after atezolizumab treatment, were subjected to TCR sequencing. Durable clinical benefit was achieved by nine patients but not by the remaining 20. In the same patients, whole exome sequencing and RNA sequencing of pretreatment tumors were performed in addition to TCR sequencing. About nine tenths of the roughly 30 patients were males with bladder-origin urothelial cancer, and 18 of 29 reported a prior smoking history. Findings and caveats that apply to the study as a whole: Because of the small sample size (n ≈ 28) and the many exploratory analyses performed, the results are intended to be regarded as hypothesis-generating. Greater expansion of tumor-associated TCR clones in peripheral blood 3 weeks after the start of treatment was observed in patients with durable benefit (n of about 20, p = 0.022). A pretreatment peripheral blood TCR clonality below the median was linked to improved progression-free and overall survival.

The CDR3 numbers 14 residues from cysteine through phenylalanine. Here the CDR3 DNA is all that survives: 42 bases in frame from base 1. This clone was seen only once. Its target antigen remains unknown. No base qualities exist here, and no much larger clone lies one base off it. Synthetic TCR analog templates were spiked into each PCR so that absolute template abundance could be estimated from read counts. The immunoSEQ assay was used to amplify TCRbeta CDR3 regions from genomic DNA with bias-controlled V and J gene primers. Rearranged TCRbeta segments were sequenced at approximately 20X coverage. Per the authors' processing: Sequencing errors were corrected by clustering and CDR3s were annotated against IMGT to assign V, D and J genes. Only productive TCRbeta rearrangements were used in downstream analyses, excluding out-of-frame or stop-codon sequences. Clonality was computed as one minus Shannon entropy normalized by the log of the number of unique productive sequences. Clones differing between time points or between blood and tumor were identified by Fisher's exact test with Benjamini-Hochberg correction at adjusted p below 0.01. What TCRdb holds here is the immuneACCESS table cut down to in-frame rearrangements. Part of the clones is not present; checked against another copy, under half of the missing clones reflect an unresolved V gene, and the others are unexplained. That table is the source of V, J and clone size, and D and trimming were worked out from the DNA. This sample gives about 50,000 clones in total; 75% to 90% of them show up just once. The ten largest clones capture 10% of the sample.

The time point label for this specimen denotes: peripheral blood 6 weeks after treatment start. The cohort included about 27 patients with locally advanced or metastatic urothelial carcinoma who were treated at Memorial Sloan Kettering on a trial protocol. Peripheral blood mononuclear cells were collected pretreatment and during treatment, at between 1 and 8 total time points per patient. The Qiagen DNeasy Blood extraction kit was used to purify genomic DNA from total PBMCs and from tumor samples. Collected pretreatment and during treatment, PBMCs were isolated and stored as previously described. In this chain, TRBV21-1 is recombined with TRBJ1-1; TRBD1 is taken as the D call from the table, unchecked against the DNA. TRBV21-1 is given as a pseudogene. This sequence originates from a man aged 60 to 69 with urothelial cancer. Sequences were derived from PBMCs, sampled around atezolizumab (anti-PD-L1) treatment. The CDR3 corresponds to CASRTGTLNTEAFF. Here is the DNA: TGTGCCAGCAGGACAGGCACACTAAACACTGAAGCTTTCTTT.